A single sample gave rise to the 26 T cell receptor beta chains below, sequenced in a study of PD-L1 blockade in urothelial cancer. Time point meaning: peripheral blood 6 weeks after treatment start. Measured with immunoSEQ multiplex PCR; TCRdb has only the in-frame clones, and not every one. The sample lists 50,000 or so clones; roughly 86% were seen once. The material sequenced was PBMCs, taken around atezolizumab (anti-PD-L1) treatment. The origin of the receptors is a man between 60 and 75 years old with urothelial cancer.

V is TRBV6-1 and J is TRBJ1-5; 12 bases align to TRBD1. This CDR3 has 16 residues. Trimming took 3 bases from V and 7 from J; bases not matched to a gene: 7. The germline gives CDR1 MNHNS, CDR2 SASEGT. In DNA form, the CDR3 reads TGTGCCAGCAGTGATGGGACAGGGGGCTCTAGGCAGCCCCAGCATTTT. This sequence encodes CASSDGTGGSRQPQHF.

This chain joins TRBV11-2 and TRBJ1-1, with 7 bases that match TRBD1. Germline lookup yields CDR1 SGHAT and CDR2 FQNNGV. CDR3 length: 14 residues. Trimming removed 0 bases from V and 9 bases from J; junction bases left unmatched: 7. The CDR3 bases are TGTGCCAGCAGCTTAGATCCTACGACAGGGAAAGCTTTCTTT. Translating it yields CASSLDPTTGKAFF.

The chain links TRBV18 to TRBJ1-2; 9 nucleotides agree with TRBD1. The trim removed 5 bases at V and 4 bases at J, leaving 8 bases unmatched. The CDR3 has 15 amino acids. CDR1 KGHSH and CDR2 LQKENI come from the germline V gene. CDR3 protein: CASSNQGQGLYGYTF. The CDR3 DNA follows: TGTGCCAGCTCAAACCAGGGACAGGGCCTCTATGGCTACACCTTC.

The genes are TRBV14 and TRBJ1-1; 8 nucleotides agree with TRBD1. Germline V gene sequence: CDR1 SGHDN, CDR2 FVKESK. V was pared by 2 bases and J by 4 bases, with 15 bases of the junction left unmatched. The CDR3 consists of 18 residues. The CDR3 sequence is CASSQWGARTDRGTEAFF. The CDR3, as DNA: TGTGCCAGCAGCCAATGGGGGGCCCGAACCGACAGGGGCACTGAAGCTTTCTTT.

The chain couples TRBV6-5 to TRBJ2-3; perhaps TRBD2 as D (6 bases). CDR1 and CDR2 (germline): MNHEY, SVGAGI. The CDR3 contains 15 residues. V lost 7 bases, J lost 0 bases, and 14 bases lay in between. Written as DNA, the CDR3 is TGTGCCAGCACCGACTTTCGGGGGAGCACAGATACGCAGTATTTT. This gives the protein CASTDFRGSTDTQYF.

The chain carries TRBV28 and TRBJ1-6; the D is unclear. The CDR3 loop spans 14 amino acids. The V gene's germline CDR1 is MDHEN and CDR2 SYDVKM. The V end lost 6 bases, the J end lost 8 bases, and 14 bases lay between the germline ends. The chain's CDR3 is CASSNSPSYSPLHF. CDR3 DNA: TGTGCCAGCAGCAACTCCCCATCGTATTCACCCCTCCACTTT.

In nucleotides, the CDR3 is TGTGCCAGCAGCTTACCACAGACTAACAATGAGCAGTTCTTC. Its translation is CASSLPQTNNEQFF. The V call is TRBV11-2, the J call TRBJ2-1; D is possibly TRBD2 (5 bases). The CDR3 is 14 amino acids. Between the trimmed V and J ends, which lost 2 bases and 5 bases, there was a span of 10 bases. Germline values: CDR1 SGHAT, CDR2 FQNNGV.

The chain has TRBV5-1 and TRBJ2-1; 15 nucleotides line up with TRBD2. Looked up from germline, CDR1 is SGHRS and CDR2 is YFSETQ. Losses at the gene ends were 4 bases for V and 4 bases for J; bases not matched to a gene: 6. CDR3 size: 17 residues. CDR3 residues: CASSVGLAGGTYNEQFF. CDR3 sequence (DNA): TGCGCCAGCAGCGTTGGACTAGCGGGGGGGACGTACAATGAGCAGTTCTTC.

This sequence joins TRBV5-8 and TRBJ1-5, with D maybe TRBD1 (6 bases). The V and J ends lost 1 base and 2 bases respectively, with 13 bases between them. The CDR3 consists of 16 residues. Germline loops: CDR1 SGHTS, CDR2 YDEGEE. The CDR3 DNA is TGTGCCAGCAGCTTGTTACAGGGAAACGGCAATCAGCCCCAGCATTTT. Translation: CASSLLQGNGNQPQHF.

This chain links TRBV5-6 with TRBJ1-3, with D perhaps TRBD1 (6 bases). The CDR3 runs 15 residues. The germline gives CDR1 SGHDT, CDR2 YYEEEE. V was trimmed by 3 bases and J by 4 bases, leaving 14 bases between them. The CDR3 nucleotides are TGTGCCAGCAGCTACCAAACAGGGATGGGAAACACCATATATTTT. Translation gives CASSYQTGMGNTIYF.

CDR3 loop: CASRGIVSDRSGVYF. In nucleotides, the CDR3 is TGTGCCAGCCGGGGAATAGTTTCGGACAGGTCCGGTGTGTACTTC. The chain is built from TRBV6-5 and TRBJ2-7; 7 positions agree with TRBD1. This CDR3 comprises 15 residues. The germline V gene has CDR1 MNHEY and CDR2 SVGAGI. The junction had 22 bases not matched to a gene; V was cut back by 8 bases and J by 12 bases.

For this clone: The same CDR3 is also encoded by other DNA sequences in this sample. The chain has TRBV5-1 and TRBJ1-1; tentative D call: TRBD1 (5 bases). The CDR3 runs to 15 residues. In germline, CDR1 is SGHRS, CDR2 YFSETQ. Trimming removed 0 bases at V and 5 bases at J, with 14 bases between. CDR3 nucleotides: TGCGCCAGCAGCTTGGGGTCAGGGTATGGGACTGAAGCTTTCTTT. Residues: CASSLGSGYGTEAFF.

The chain recombines TRBV11-2 with TRBJ1-1; perhaps TRBD1 as D (5 bases). V was shortened by 6 bases and J by 1 base, with 15 bases between the two germline ends. From germline, CDR1 is SGHAT and CDR2 FQNNGV. The CDR3 sequence is 15 residues long. CDR3 DNA sequence: TGTGCCAGCAGTCAGACGGCGGGGGAGAACACTGAAGCTTTCTTT. Its translation: CASSQTAGENTEAFF. The full variable domain, its missing parts supplied by reference TRBV11-2 and TRBJ1-1, is EAGVAQSPRYKIIEKRQSVAFWCNPISGHATLYWYQQILGQGPKLLIQFQNNGVVDDSQLPKDRFSAERLKGVDSTLKIQPAKLEDSAVYLCASSQTAGENTEAFFGQGTRLTVV.

V is TRBV21-1 and J is TRBJ2-7; the table assigns TRBD1, which was not confirmed against the DNA. TRBV21-1 is designated a pseudogene. The CDR3 sequence is 18 residues long. The chain's CDR3 is CASSSPWLDRGLIYEQYF. For the CDR3, the DNA is TGTGCCAGCAGCTCCCCATGGCTGGACAGGGGGCTGATTTACGAGCAGTACTTC.

The V gene is TRBV28, the J gene TRBJ2-7; the match to TRBD1 covers 10 bases. This CDR3 spans 13 amino acids. The germline V gene has CDR1 MDHEN and CDR2 SYDVKM. The junction had 3 bases not matched to a gene; V was cut back by 7 bases and J by 3 bases. In DNA form, the CDR3 reads TGTGCCAGCACCTGGACAGGGGGCTACGAGCAGTACTTC. Translating it yields CASTWTGGYEQYF.

The chain joins TRBV11-2 to TRBJ2-7; no definite D call. The germline V gene has CDR1 SGHAT and CDR2 FQNNGV. The CDR3 extends over 12 amino acids. V shed 5 bases and J shed 5 bases, with 10 bases lying between them. The CDR3 coding sequence is TGTGCCAGCAGCGTTTCTAAACACGAGCAGTACTTC. This encodes CASSVSKHEQYF.

The J gene is TRBJ2-3, the V gene TRBV5-1; no reliable D call. The germline V gene has CDR1 SGHRS and CDR2 YFSETQ. The V and J ends lost 3 bases and 3 bases respectively, with 8 bases between them. The CDR3 is 13 residues long. CDR3: CASSSRLTDTQYF. The CDR3 nucleotides read TGCGCCAGCAGCTCCCGACTGACAGATACGCAGTATTTT. The full variable domain, its missing parts supplied by reference TRBV5-1 and TRBJ2-3, is KAGVTQTPRYLIKTRGQQVTLSCSPISGHRSVSWYQQTPGQGLQFLFEYFSETQRNKGNFPGRFSGRQFSNSRSEMNVSTLELGDSALYLCASSSRLTDTQYFGPGTRLTVL.

This chain joins TRBV5-6 and TRBJ2-3, with D possibly being TRBD2 (7 bases). Trimming removed 0 bases from V and 3 bases from J, with 14 bases in between. The CDR3 runs 16 residues. Germline CDR1 reads SGHDT; CDR2 reads YYEEEE. The DNA for the CDR3 is TGTGCCAGCAGCTTGGTACCGGGGGGCGGAACAGATACGCAGTATTTT. Residues: CASSLVPGGGTDTQYF.

V gene TRBV2 combines with J gene TRBJ2-2; TRBD2 aligns across 11 bases. J lost 0 bases, V lost 6 bases, and 3 bases had no gene match. Germline lookup yields CDR1 SNHLY and CDR2 FYNNEI. This CDR3 region has 16 residues. The CDR3 DNA follows: TGTGCCAGCAGCCCGACTAGCGGGACGAACACCGGGGAGCTGTTTTTT. Protein product: CASSPTSGTNTGELFF.

The chain couples TRBV5-1 to TRBJ1-1; 11 positions match TRBD1. Germline V gene sequence: CDR1 SGHRS, CDR2 YFSETQ. The junction had 9 bases not matched to a gene; V was cut back by 4 bases and J by 1 base. The CDR3 extends over 17 amino acids. This chain's CDR3 is CASSPRGTGGRNTEAFF. The CDR3 DNA reads as TGCGCCAGCAGCCCTCGCGGGACAGGGGGACGGAACACTGAAGCTTTCTTT. The full variable domain, completed using reference TRBV5-1 and TRBJ1-1, is KAGVTQTPRYLIKTRGQQVTLSCSPISGHRSVSWYQQTPGQGLQFLFEYFSETQRNKGNFPGRFSGRQFSNSRSEMNVSTLELGDSALYLCASSPRGTGGRNTEAFFGQGTRLTVV.

The rearrangement links TRBV14 to TRBJ1-1; D is undetermined. V was cut by 0 bases and J by 8 bases, with 10 bases left in between. Germline V gene data show CDR1 as SGHDN and CDR2 as FVKESK. The CDR3 has 13 amino acids. CDR3 amino acids: CASSQDRSTEAFF. In DNA, the CDR3 is TGTGCCAGCAGCCAAGATAGGTCGACAGAAGCTTTCTTT.

The V call is TRBV5-1, the J call TRBJ1-1; D is undetermined. This CDR3 is built from 13 residues. CDR1 is SGHRS, CDR2 YFSETQ, per germline. Trimming left V 4 bases short and J 3 bases short, with 10 bases between. CDR3 sequence: CASSSLRDTEAFF. CDR3 DNA sequence: TGCGCCAGCAGCAGCCTCCGGGACACTGAAGCTTTCTTT.

The gene calls are TRBV28 and TRBJ2-7; TRBD2 aligns across 7 bases. The trim removed 2 bases at V and 2 bases at J, leaving 6 bases unmatched. The CDR3 runs 15 residues. In germline, CDR1 is MDHEN, CDR2 SYDVKM. The CDR3 is CASSLAAGGTYEQYF. Here the CDR3 DNA reads TGTGCCAGCAGTTTAGCGGCCGGGGGGACCTACGAGCAGTACTTC.

This sequence joins TRBV6-6 and TRBJ2-3, with TRBD2 matching over 13 bases. The length of the CDR3 is 16 residues. V was clipped by 5 bases and J by 1 base; unmatched bases: 3. Germline lookup yields CDR1 MNHNY and CDR2 SVGAGI (reference sequence). In DNA form, the CDR3 reads TGTGCCAGCAGTACCGGGACTAGCGGGGGCACAGATACGCAGTATTTT. Its translation is CASSTGTSGGTDTQYF.

In nucleotides, the CDR3 is TGTGCCAGCAGCCAGGACAGGGCGTCCTACGAGCAGTACTTC. Residues: CASSQDRASYEQYF. J is TRBJ2-7 and V is TRBV11-2; 8 bases agree with TRBD1. Trimming took 5 bases from V and 1 from J; bases not matched to a gene: 4. The CDR3 extends over 14 amino acids. Germline V gene lookup returns CDR1 SGHAT and CDR2 FQNNGV.

Only a few counts were recorded for this clone. The CDR3 is CASSEADLGGTEAFF. The CDR3 nucleotides are TGTGCCAGCAGCGAGGCGGACTTAGGGGGAACTGAAGCTTTCTTT. The chain carries TRBV9 and TRBJ1-1, with a possible D match to TRBD1 (6 bases). Germline CDR1 is SGDLS and CDR2 is YYNGEE. V gave up 3 bases and J gave up 5 bases, with 17 bases separating them. The length of the CDR3 is 15 residues.